The 8 T cell receptor beta chains presented below share a single source sample, sequenced in a study of blood T cell repertoires in COVID-19. TCRdb keeps only in-frame clones here, not all; method: immunoSEQ multiplex PCR. The table has about 93,000 clones, roughly 85% seen once. Material for sequencing was peripheral blood. Receptor source: a human donor in a cohort sampled during active COVID-19.

The rearrangement links TRBV2 to TRBJ2-5, with D possibly matching TRBD2 (6 bases). Germline CDR1 SNHLY, CDR2 FYNNEI. The ends were cut back, 11 bases at V and 0 bases at J, with 22 bases in the middle. The CDR3 extends over 16 amino acids. The DNA for the CDR3 is TGTGCCTCCGCGTGGTGGGTAGCGGAACACCAAGAGACCCAGTACTTC. Its translation: CASAWWVAEHQETQYF.

This clone was detected only once. CDR3 nucleotide sequence: TGTGCCAGCAGTTCCGTACGTACAAGATCCCTTAACTATGGCTACACCTTC. Translation: CASSSVRTRSLNYGYTF. The rearrangement links TRBV6-2 or TRBV6-3 to TRBJ1-2; D gene ambiguous. Germline V gene lookup returns CDR1 MNHEY and CDR2 SVGEGT. This CDR3 comprises 17 residues. V was shortened by 4 bases and J by 1 base, with 19 bases between the two germline ends.

With regard to this clone: A junction end diverges from the germline sequence, so it may reflect a read error. The V call is TRBV7-7, the J call TRBJ2-6; the D gene is possibly TRBD2 (5 bases). Germline V lookup: CDR1 SSHAT, CDR2 FNYEAQ (reference sequence). This CDR3 has 15 amino acids. The CDR3 loop is CASSPAVSGANVLTF. As DNA, the CDR3 is TGTGCTAGCAGCCCAGCGGTCTCTGGGGCCAACGTCCTGACTTTC.

V and J are TRBV27 and TRBJ2-7, with D uncertain. Germline V gene data show CDR1 as MNHEY and CDR2 as SMNVEV (reference sequence). This CDR3 comprises 13 residues. Trimming left V 4 bases short and J 2 bases short, with 9 bases between. The CDR3 reads CASSSTGTYEQYF. DNA of the CDR3: TGTGCCAGCAGTTCGACTGGAACCTACGAGCAGTACTTC.

This clone has only one observation. V usage is TRBV28 and J usage is TRBJ1-1; D is ambiguous. The germline CDR1 and CDR2 sequences are MDHEN and SYDVKM. The CDR3 spans 11 residues. V dropped 7 bases and J dropped 7 bases, with 10 bases sitting between them. In nucleotides, the CDR3 is TGTGCCAGCAAACCCGAGAATGAAGCTTTCTTT. Its translation: CASKPENEAFF. The entire variable domain, with the rest obtained from reference TRBV28 and TRBJ1-1, is as follows: DVKVTQSSRYLVKRTGEKVFLECVQDMDHENMFWYRQDPGLGLRLIYFSYDVKMKEKGDIPEGYSVSREKKERFSLILESASTNQTSMYLCASKPENEAFFGQGTRLTVV.

The chain uses TRBV19 and TRBJ1-4; possible D gene TRBD1, 5 bases. Trimming left V 7 bases short and J 3 bases short, with 15 bases between. CDR1 is LNHDA, CDR2 SQIVND, per germline (reference sequence). There are 15 residues in the CDR3. CDR3 nucleotides: TGTGCCAGTACCCAGATTGGGGGGTCTAATGAAAAACTGTTTTTT. Its translation is CASTQIGGSNEKLFF.

The chain couples TRBV9 to TRBJ1-4; weak D call: TRBD1 (5 bases). This CDR3 spans 15 amino acids. Germline CDR1 SGDLS, CDR2 YYNGEE. Trimming cost V 2 bases and J 3 bases, with 11 bases left between them. CDR3 bases: TGTGCCAGCAGCGTTGGGGCAGGGTCTAATGAAAAACTGTTTTTT. This codes for CASSVGAGSNEKLFF.

CDR3 nucleotide sequence: TGTGCCAGCAGCACCGGGACAGGCAATCAGCCCCAGCATTTT. Amino acids: CASSTGTGNQPQHF. This rearrangement joins TRBV6-5 to TRBJ1-5; 7 nucleotides line up with TRBD1. V trimming: 6 bases; J trimming: 2 bases; junction bases outside the gene matches: 4. Per germline, CDR1 MNHEY and CDR2 SVGAGI. The CDR3 extends over 14 amino acids.